A few counts support the clone carrying this T cell receptor (beta chain). Its specificity is not known. The CDR3 is 11 amino acids. V was pared by 4 bases and J by 0 bases, with 3 bases between. CDR1 is SQVTM, CDR2 ANQGSEA, per germline. The data derive from a study of cytomegalovirus exposure and HLA in healthy donors. Notes on the study in general: Certain sequence variants were highly shared and formed a cluster, and this cluster was likely a sequencing artifact. Later work found most CMV-associated TCR beta chains apparently HLA-restricted.

The study ran its PCR with 60 Vbeta and 13 Jbeta primers. Repertoires were generated with immunoSEQ multiplex PCR, while TCRdb's copy carries only in-frame clones and drops some. The sample contains about 140,000 clones, about three fifths of which appear only once. The clonotype comes from a male donor in good health and CMV-seronegative. The material sequenced was PBMCs. The chain is built from TRBV29-1 and TRBJ1-1, with unresolved D. This CDR3 is CSVVVNTEAFF. CDR3 coding DNA: TGCAGCGTTGTAGTGAACACTGAAGCTTTCTTT.